The clone carrying this TCR beta chain was observed a handful of times. With 0 bases clipped from V and 3 bases from J, the junction kept 6 bases outside the gene matches. CDR1 and CDR2 (germline): PRHDT, FYEKMQ (reference sequence). The CDR3 covers 18 residues. This sample is part of a study of patients and donors after allogeneic stem cell transplantation. One entry per CDR3 protein, called by TCRdb with MiXCR from the RT-PCR reads. The sample yields roughly 230,000 distinct CDR3 sequences, around an eighth seen once. This TCR came from a human donor who was either an allogeneic HSCT recipient or a stem cell or donor lymphocyte infusion donor (not recorded which). It is not recorded whose cells these are; they may come from a transplant donor. The V call is TRBV13, the J call TRBJ2-7, with TRBD2 matching over 15 bases. Input material: blood, either unsorted or a sorted T cell fraction (not recorded which). This CDR3 reads CASSLGGTSGRFGYEQYF. CDR3 coding DNA: TGTGCCAGCAGCTTAGGTGGGACTAGCGGGAGGTTCGGCTACGAGCAGTACTTC.